One sample yielded the 32 T cell receptor beta chains listed below, sequenced in a study of blood T cells in healthy people across ages. It was with a sample-barcoded 5' primer and a J-beta primer mix that a second PCR of about 6 to 11 cycles was run. Via MiXCR, TCRdb re-called the 5' RACE reads, giving one row per CDR3 protein. The sample has about a million distinct CDR3 sequences; roughly two fifths are singletons. Sequenced material: blood. These receptors all come from a man younger than 30 in good health.

This clonotype was observed many times. CDR3: CSARDHQRGDSGEQFF. The CDR3 DNA is TGCAGTGCTAGAGATCACCAGCGGGGGGATTCCGGTGAGCAGTTCTTC. This chain joins TRBV20-1 and TRBJ2-1; TRBD2 matches at 9 bases. The trim removed 0 bases at V and 9 bases at J, leaving 12 bases unmatched. Germline CDR1 is DFQATT and CDR2 is SNEGSKA (reference sequence). The CDR3 is made up of 16 amino acids.

This clonotype has just a few counts. The chain has TRBV27 and TRBJ2-3; maybe TRBD2 (7 bases). From germline, CDR1 is MNHEY and CDR2 SMNVEV (reference sequence). The CDR3 loop spans 14 amino acids. Trimming took off 3 bases at V and 4 bases at J, with 11 bases between the two ends. CDR3 in DNA: TGTGCCAGCAGTTTCGGCGGGGGCTCAGATACGCAGTATTTT. It yields the protein CASSFGGGSDTQYF.

This clonotype has just a few counts. The chain links TRBV10-3 to TRBJ2-3; D might be TRBD2 (6 bases). With 4 bases removed from V and 7 bases from J, the gap between germline ends came to 27 bases. This CDR3 has 18 amino acids. CDR1 ENHRY and CDR2 SYGVKD come from the germline V gene. CDR3 in amino acids: CAISGGGLGEGDSYTQYF. The CDR3 DNA is TGTGCCATCAGTGGCGGCGGCTTAGGTGAAGGGGACTCTTATACGCAGTATTTT.

A note on this clonotype: This may be a read error, as it is one base from a much larger clone. The CDR3 carries no conserved terminal phenylalanine or tryptophan, so it likely arises from a read error. The chain joins TRBV4-3 to TRBJ1-2, with 7 positions matching TRBD1. Per the germline V gene, CDR1 is LGHNA and CDR2 is YSLEER. V gave up 1 base and J gave up 5 bases; unmatched junction bases: 13. The CDR3 contains 17 residues. DNA for the CDR3: TGCGCCAGCAGCCAAGTAGGTACTTGGGACAGCAGATATGGCTACACCTCC. It specifies CASSQVGTWDSRYGYTS.

This clonotype has just a few counts. The J gene is TRBJ1-5, the V gene TRBV12-3 or TRBV12-4; D is possibly TRBD1 (5 bases). The CDR3 covers 15 residues. Trimming left V 1 base short and J 6 bases short, with 13 bases between. CDR3 sequence: CASSLGGGVGQPQHF. CDR3 nucleotides: TGTGCCAGCAGTTTAGGGGGGGGTGTTGGTCAGCCCCAGCATTTT.

This clonotype was seen only a few times. The chain carries TRBV20-1 and TRBJ1-2; D is unclear. The germline gives CDR1 DFQATT, CDR2 SNEGSKA (reference sequence). The CDR3 loop spans 14 amino acids. V was shortened by 1 base and J by 4 bases, with 13 bases between the two germline ends. Here the CDR3 DNA reads TGCAGTGCTAGAGTCCCTGAGAGGCTCTATGGCTACACCTTC. Translation: CSARVPERLYGYTF.

Only a few counts were recorded for this clonotype. The V gene is TRBV27, the J gene TRBJ2-5, with D possibly being TRBD1 (6 bases). The CDR3 consists of 15 residues. Trimming shortened V by 3 bases and J by 11 bases, and 22 bases separated the two germline ends. Germline CDR1 MNHEY, CDR2 SMNVEV (reference sequence). CDR3 amino acids: CASSFRGFPNNEQYF. CDR3 nucleotides: TGTGCCAGCAGTTTCAGGGGATTCCCCAACAATGAGCAGTACTTC.

The CDR3 spells CASSSTRQGMDEQYF. In nucleotides, the CDR3 is TGTGCCAGCAGCTCCACAAGACAGGGAATGGACGAGCAGTACTTC. This chain links TRBV13 with TRBJ2-7; TRBD1 matches 7 bases. The V gene's germline CDR1 is PRHDT and CDR2 FYEKMQ (reference sequence). J gave up 5 bases and V 4 bases, and 11 bases lay outside the gene matches. The CDR3 totals 15 residues.

The CDR3, as DNA: TGCAGTGCTAGGAAGGTAGGGGGCACTGAAGCTTTCTTT. Translating gives CSARKVGGTEAFF. This rearrangement joins TRBV20-1 to TRBJ1-1; possible D gene TRBD1, 6 bases. The CDR3 contains 13 residues. Germline loops: CDR1 DFQATT, CDR2 SNEGSKA (reference sequence). Trimming removed 3 bases from V and 4 bases from J, with 12 bases in between.

The chain carries TRBV10-3 and TRBJ1-1, with unresolved D. Germline loops: CDR1 ENHRY, CDR2 SYGVKD. The CDR3 has 13 amino acids. V gave up 5 bases and J gave up 5 bases, with 12 bases separating them. CDR3 in amino acids: CAISPMRETEAFF. In DNA form, the CDR3 reads TGTGCCATCAGTCCGATGAGAGAGACTGAAGCTTTCTTT.

This rearrangement joins TRBV7-2 to TRBJ2-7, with 7 bases matching TRBD1. The CDR3 extends over 15 amino acids. Losses at the gene ends were 6 bases for V and 7 bases for J; bases not matched to a gene: 15. Germline V lookup: CDR1 SGHTA, CDR2 FQGNSA. The chain's CDR3 is CASRTGTDPYNEQYF. The DNA of the CDR3 is TGTGCCAGCAGAACTGGGACAGATCCCTACAATGAGCAGTACTTC.

This clonotype was observed at least ten times. The chain employs TRBV12-3 or TRBV12-4 and TRBJ2-3, with D possibly TRBD2 on 6 matching bases. This CDR3 region has 13 residues. V lost 7 bases, J lost 5 bases, and 13 bases lay in between. The CDR3 region is CASTKLAVDTQYF. CDR3 bases: TGTGCCAGCACCAAACTAGCTGTAGATACGCAGTATTTT.

This chain connects TRBV7-9 to TRBJ2-1, with no clear D. The DNA end is more similar to TRBJ2-7, so the J call may be wrong. The CDR3 has 15 amino acids. Germline V gives CDR1 SEHNR, CDR2 FQNEAQ (reference sequence). In nucleotides, the CDR3 is TGTGCCAGCAGCCCCCGTACTCGCTCCTACAATGAGCAGTACTTC. Protein sequence: CASSPRTRSYNEQYF.

This clonotype was found many times. V and J are TRBV25-1 and TRBJ2-1; D is unresolved. In germline, CDR1 is MGHDK, CDR2 SYGVNS. The CDR3 runs to 14 residues. The germline V and J ends were trimmed by 6 bases and 0 bases, with 9 bases remaining between them. In nucleotides, the CDR3 is TGTGCCAGCAGGACACCCAGCTCCTACAATGAGCAGTTCTTC. This gives the protein CASRTPSSYNEQFF.

The chain couples TRBV7-2 to TRBJ2-2; possible D gene TRBD2, 5 bases. The V gene lost 2 bases and the J gene lost 6 bases, with 10 bases spanning the gap. This CDR3 region has 14 residues. Germline V gene lookup returns CDR1 SGHTA and CDR2 FQGNSA. DNA for the CDR3: TGTGCCAGCAGCTTACCGGGGATAGCCGGGGAGCTGTTTTTT. Its translation: CASSLPGIAGELFF.

The chain carries TRBV18 and TRBJ1-2; perhaps TRBD1 as D (5 bases). The CDR3 spans 14 residues. Trimming removed 3 bases from V and 0 bases from J, with 8 bases in between. Germline V gene lookup returns CDR1 KGHSH and CDR2 LQKENI. The CDR3 loop is CASSPDTTNYGYTF. DNA for the CDR3: TGTGCCAGCTCACCGGACACTACTAACTATGGCTACACCTTC.

This chain links TRBV12-3 or TRBV12-4 with TRBJ1-3, with a weak D call TRBD1 (6 bases). Trimming shortened V by 6 bases and J by 0 bases, and 9 bases separated the two germline ends. This CDR3 spans 14 amino acids. In nucleotides, the CDR3 is TGTGCCAGCAGATACAGGGACTCTGGAAACACCATATATTTT. Its translation is CASRYRDSGNTIYF.

On this clonotype itself: At one end the junction does not follow the germline gene, possibly because of a read error. The chain is built from TRBV20-1 and TRBJ1-2; D might be TRBD1 (6 bases). The CDR3 consists of 13 residues. The V gene's germline CDR1 is DFQATT and CDR2 SNEGSKA (reference sequence). CDR3 nucleotides: TGCAGTACTAGGGGGGAGGATAACTATGGCTACACCTTC. The encoded protein is CSTRGEDNYGYTF.

This clonotype was seen more than once but under ten times. The V call is TRBV4-2, the J call TRBJ2-5; TRBD2 aligns across 12 bases. This CDR3 contains 15 residues. Germline CDR1 reads LGHNA; CDR2 reads YNFKEQ. The J segment lost 3 bases and the V segment lost 2 bases, leaving 1 base of the junction unmatched. CDR3 sequence (DNA): TGTGCCAGCAGCCAACCTAGCGGGGGGGAAGAGACCCAGTACTTC. The encoded protein is CASSQPSGGEETQYF.

This clonotype was seen only a few times. The chain links TRBV6-6 to TRBJ1-4, with TRBD1 matching 8 bases. Germline CDR1 and CDR2: MNHNY and SVGAGI (reference sequence). With 5 bases clipped from V and 5 bases from J, the junction kept 4 bases outside the gene matches. The CDR3 consists of 14 residues. CDR3 in DNA: TGTGCCAGCAGTACGGACAGGGACAATGAAAAACTGTTTTTT. Its protein product is CASSTDRDNEKLFF.

In its sample, this clonotype was seen a few times. J is TRBJ1-2 and V is TRBV12-3 or TRBV12-4, with TRBD1 matching 7 bases. The J segment lost 9 bases and the V segment lost 6 bases, leaving 10 bases of the junction unmatched. The CDR3 length is 13 residues. The chain's CDR3 is CASSETGEGRYTF. CDR3 sequence (DNA): TGTGCCAGCAGCGAAACAGGGGAAGGTCGCTACACCTTC.

With respect to this clonotype: The junction departs from germline at one end; a sequencing error may be responsible. The chain has TRBV7-6 and TRBJ1-2, with D unresolved. Germline V CDR1 and CDR2: SGHVS, FNYEAQ. CDR3 length: 14 amino acids. For the CDR3, the DNA is TGTGCCAGCAGCCCGTTTCAGGTTTACTATGACTACACCTTC. Protein product: CASSPFQVYYDYTF.

Remarks on this clonotype: The junction and the germline gene differ at one end; a read error may be behind it. The gene calls are TRBV7-9 and TRBJ1-1; unclear D gene. Germline CDR1 SEHNR, CDR2 FQNEAQ (reference sequence). The CDR3 covers 16 residues. DNA for the CDR3: TGTGCCAGCAGCTCTAGGTACGGCAGCATGAACGCTGAAGCTTTCTTT. Its translation is CASSSRYGSMNAEAFF.

This sequence joins TRBV6-2 or TRBV6-3 and TRBJ1-1; 7 bases are shared with TRBD1. CDR3 length: 15 amino acids. Germline CDR1 reads MNHEY; CDR2 reads SVGEGT. The junction had 10 bases not matched to a gene; V was cut back by 6 bases and J by 3 bases. CDR3 loop: CASRDDRDGDTEAFF. The CDR3 nucleotides are TGTGCCAGCAGGGATGACAGGGATGGGGACACTGAAGCTTTCTTT.

This chain connects TRBV9 to TRBJ1-2; TRBD1 matches 7 bases. Trimming cost V 4 bases and J 4 bases; bases outside gene matches: 10. The V gene's germline CDR1 is SGDLS and CDR2 YYNGEE. The CDR3 extends over 15 amino acids. The CDR3 protein is CASSKQGTLSYGYTF. The CDR3 nucleotides read TGTGCCAGCAGCAAACAGGGGACGCTCTCCTATGGCTACACCTTC.

The V gene is TRBV7-6, the J gene TRBJ1-1; 9 bases map to TRBD1. With V trimmed by 3 bases and J by 1 base, 9 bases remained unmatched. The length of the CDR3 is 17 residues. CDR1 is SGHVS, CDR2 FNYEAQ, per germline. The CDR3 DNA sequence: TGTGCCAGCAGCTTTCTCCCGGACAGGGGACCGAACACTGAAGCTTTCTTT. This gives the protein CASSFLPDRGPNTEAFF.

This clonotype turned up a few times. The chain combines TRBV15 with TRBJ2-3; 9 bases are shared with TRBD1. Germline V gives CDR1 LNHNV, CDR2 YYDKDF (reference sequence). The junction had 10 bases not matched to a gene; V was cut back by 4 bases and J by 2 bases. There are 17 residues in the CDR3. DNA for the CDR3: TGTGCCACCAGCATAAAACCGGGACAGGGTTACACAGATACGCAGTATTTT. Its protein product is CATSIKPGQGYTDTQYF.

This chain links TRBV20-1 with TRBJ2-5, with D uncertain. Germline-derived CDR1 and CDR2 are DFQATT and SNEGSKA (reference sequence). The length of the CDR3 is 13 residues. Trimming pared 1 base from V and 5 bases from J, leaving 11 bases between. The CDR3, as DNA: TGCAGTGCTAGAGTTCCCAGTGGGGAGACCCAGTACTTC. This gives the protein CSARVPSGETQYF.

The gene calls are TRBV9 and TRBJ2-3, with 10 positions matching TRBD2. The CDR3 has 19 amino acids. Losses at the gene ends were 0 bases for V and 4 bases for J; bases not matched to a gene: 14. Germline V gene sequence: CDR1 SGDLS, CDR2 YYNGEE. CDR3 protein: CASSVDGILAGVSPDTQYF. In DNA, the CDR3 is TGTGCCAGCAGCGTAGATGGGATTCTAGCGGGGGTTAGCCCAGATACGCAGTATTTT.

This clonotype appeared a few times. The J gene is TRBJ2-5, the V gene TRBV28; D is perhaps TRBD1 (5 bases). The V gene lost 6 bases and the J gene lost 2 bases, with 10 bases spanning the gap. The CDR3 has 13 residues. In germline, CDR1 is MDHEN, CDR2 SYDVKM. CDR3 region: CASRTQGQETQYF. The CDR3 DNA sequence: TGTGCCAGCAGAACCCAGGGTCAAGAGACCCAGTACTTC.

This clonotype was detected a few times. This chain links TRBV7-2 with TRBJ1-1; D unclear. Per germline, CDR1 SGHTA and CDR2 FQGNSA. The CDR3 sequence is 14 residues long. The V end lost 3 bases, the J end lost 1 base, and 9 bases lay between the germline ends. In nucleotides, the CDR3 is TGTGCCAGCAGCTTCTTGACCCCGAACACTGAAGCTTTCTTT. Translation gives CASSFLTPNTEAFF.

V and J are TRBV20-1 and TRBJ2-5; 11 bases are shared with TRBD1. The trim removed 3 bases at V and 11 bases at J, leaving 11 bases unmatched. This CDR3 comprises 14 residues. CDR1 is DFQATT, CDR2 SNEGSKA, per germline (reference sequence). CDR3 in DNA: TGCAGTGCTAGTGGGGACAGGGGGTACAATGAGCAGTACTTC. Translating it yields CSASGDRGYNEQYF.